These T cell receptor beta chains were read from a single sample in a study of cytomegalovirus exposure and HLA in healthy donors. Only in-frame clones appear in the TCRdb table, and some are missing; sequencing was by immunoSEQ multiplex PCR. The sample records 99,000 or so clones, around 9.1% being singletons. Input material: PBMCs. All receptors come from a man aged 35 to 55 in good health and CMV-seropositive. CDR3s include the opening cysteine and the closing phenylalanine or tryptophan. The D gene is left open where the match is weak. Size is omitted from some rows. Given values are once, few, many or a class for expanded clones.

D gene	V gene	J gene	clone size	CDR3 DNA	CDR3 protein
.	TRBV5-1	TRBJ2-2	.	TGCGCCAGCAGCTTGGACAGGGCCGGCACCGGGGAGCTGTTTTTT	CASSLDRAGTGELFF
TRBD2	TRBV7-9	TRBJ2-7	.	TGTGCCAGCAGCCCAAGCGGGAGCACACCCTACTCCTACGAGCAGTACTTC	CASSPSGSTPYSYEQYF
.	TRBV4-1	TRBJ1-2	few	TGCGCCAGCAGCCATTGGTTTTCGGATGGCTACACCTTC	CASSHWFSDGYTF
TRBD2	TRBV2	TRBJ2-1	few	TGTGCCAGTGGACTAGCGACCTACAATGAGCAGTTCTTC	CASGLATYNEQFF
TRBD2	TRBV19	TRBJ2-1	few	TGTGCCAGTAGTGGGGGTCTAGCGGGTAGTAATGAGCAGTTCTTC	CASSGGLAGSNEQFF
TRBD2	TRBV10-3	TRBJ2-3	few	TGTGCCATCAGTGAGTGGACTAGCGCAGCAGATACGCAGTATTTT	CAISEWTSAADTQYF
TRBD1	TRBV29-1	TRBJ1-5	few	TGCAGCGTTGAGACAGGGTTCAATCAGCCCCAGCATTTT	CSVETGFNQPQHF
.	TRBV9	TRBJ2-1	few	TGTGCCAGCAGCGTAGGACCTTCGGGTGGTGTATACAATGAGCAGTTCTTC	CASSVGPSGGVYNEQFF
TRBD1	TRBV6-1	TRBJ2-3	many	TGTGCCAGCAGTGAAGCGGCCGGGACAGGGGTTACAGATACGCAGTATTTT	CASSEAAGTGVTDTQYF
.	TRBV5-6	TRBJ2-7	.	TGTGCCAGCAGCCCGACAGGTTCAACGTTCGAGCAGTACTTC	CASSPTGSTFEQYF
.	TRBV29-1	TRBJ2-7	few	TGCAGCGTTAAGTTCTCGGACAGACACTACGAGCAGTACTTC	CSVKFSDRHYEQYF
.	TRBV6-5	TRBJ1-1	.	TGTGCCAGCTCCAGGGGAGACAGAGCCACTGAAGCTTTCTTT	CASSRGDRATEAFF
TRBD2	TRBV29-1	TRBJ2-4	.	TGCAGCGTTGAGGAACTGGCTAGCGGGAGTGTGTACTTC	CSVEELASGSVYF
.	TRBV5-1	TRBJ2-1	.	TGCGCCAGCAGCTTGGAACTAGTCGACAATGAGCAGTTCTTC	CASSLELVDNEQFF
.	TRBV6-5	TRBJ2-2	few	TGTGCCAGCAGTTACTCTACTAGCGGGGAGCTGTTTTTT	CASSYSTSGELFF
.	TRBV18	TRBJ2-2	.	TGTGCCAGCTCATCACGTCCAGGGAACACCGGGGAGCTGTTTTTT	CASSSRPGNTGELFF
TRBD2	TRBV28	TRBJ2-3	few	TGTGCCAGCAGTTCTCCGGGACTAGCGGGAGGGTTGGATACGCAGTATTTT	CASSSPGLAGGLDTQYF
.	TRBV18	TRBJ2-1	few	TGTGCCAGCTCACGGGACATGAGATACAATGAGCAGTTCTTC	CASSRDMRYNEQFF
TRBD2	TRBV7-9	TRBJ2-5	few	TGTGCCAGCAGCCTGGGGACTAGTTTTGAAGAGACCCAGTACTTC	CASSLGTSFEETQYF
TRBD2	TRBV2	TRBJ2-5	.	TGTGCCAGCAGTAAACTAGCGGATCGTCAAGAGACCCAGTACTTC	CASSKLADRQETQYF
.	TRBV13	TRBJ1-2	few	TGTGCCAGCAGCTTAGCGCCAGGGGCTAACTATGGCTACACCTTC	CASSLAPGANYGYTF
.	TRBV13	TRBJ2-5	few	TGTGCCAGCAGCTCTTTCGTAGGGGACACGGGGAAAGAGACCCAGTACTTC	CASSSFVGDTGKETQYF
TRBD1	TRBV29-1	TRBJ1-2	.	TGCAGCGTTGAACGACTTATCGGGACAGTTCATGGCTACACCTTC	CSVERLIGTVHGYTF
TRBD1	TRBV6-1	TRBJ2-7	.	TGTGCCAGCAGTGTAAGCCAGGGGGCCTACGAGCAGTACTTC	CASSVSQGAYEQYF
.	TRBV18	TRBJ2-7	.	TGTGCCAGCTCACTCCCAGGGGAGCAGTACTTC	CASSLPGEQYF
.	TRBV5-4	TRBJ2-7	many	TGTGCCAGCAGCTTGAATCCGGACGAGCAGTACTTC	CASSLNPDEQYF
.	TRBV30	TRBJ1-1	.	TGTGCCTGGAGTGTAGCCATGAACACTGAAGCTTTCTTT	CAWSVAMNTEAFF
TRBD1	TRBV7-9	TRBJ2-1	once	TGTGCCAGCAGCCATCCGGGACAGGGATACAATGAGCAGTTCTTC	CASSHPGQGYNEQFF
TRBD1	TRBV19	TRBJ1-5	few	TGTGCCAGTAGGCCGGGACAGGGGAATCAGCCCCAGCATTTT	CASRPGQGNQPQHF
TRBD1	TRBV6-6	TRBJ2-7	.	TGTGCCAGCAAAACCGGGACAGGGGGTTCCTACGAGCAGTACTTC	CASKTGTGGSYEQYF
.	TRBV11-2	TRBJ1-1	.	TGTGCCAGCAGCTTAGAGGCCTGGAACACTGAAGCTTTCTTT	CASSLEAWNTEAFF
TRBD2	TRBV9	TRBJ2-3	.	TGTGCCAGCAGCGTAGGGAATAGCGGGAGCTCAGATACGCAGTATTTT	CASSVGNSGSSDTQYF
TRBD1	TRBV27	TRBJ2-7	.	TGTGCCAGCAGTGTAGCCGGGACAGGGGCTCTCGAGCAGTACTTC	CASSVAGTGALEQYF
TRBD2	TRBV11-3	TRBJ2-3	few	TGTGCCAGCAGCCCTCGGACTAGCGGGAGGTACACAGATACGCAGTATTTT	CASSPRTSGRYTDTQYF
TRBD1	TRBV28	TRBJ2-7	.	TGTGCCAGCAGAAACAGGGGCCTTCTCGAGCAGTACTTC	CASRNRGLLEQYF
.	TRBV18	TRBJ2-7	.	TGTGCCAGCTCACGAGACTACGAGCAGTACTTC	CASSRDYEQYF
TRBD1	TRBV30	TRBJ1-2	.	TGTGCCTGGATCGGGACAGGGGCGAACTATGGCTACACCTTC	CAWIGTGANYGYTF
TRBD1	TRBV7-8	TRBJ1-2	.	TGTGCCAGCAGCTTGCACAGGGGGAACTATGGCTACACCTTC	CASSLHRGNYGYTF
TRBD2	TRBV28	TRBJ2-1	.	TGTGCCAGCAGTTTTACCATGAGTAGCGGGAGTCAGGTTGAGCAGTTCTTC	CASSFTMSSGSQVEQFF
.	TRBV5-1	TRBJ2-1	few	TGCGCCAGCAGCTACCAGGCAGCAGACTACAATGAGCAGTTCTTC	CASSYQAADYNEQFF
.	TRBV9	TRBJ2-5	.	TGTGCCAGCAGCGTAGGATCGGGGGAGACCCAGTACTTC	CASSVGSGETQYF
TRBD2	TRBV11-2	TRBJ2-7	.	TGTGCCAGCAGCTTAAGCGGGAGGGTGTACGAGCAGTACTTC	CASSLSGRVYEQYF
.	TRBV11-3	TRBJ1-2	few	TGTGCCAGCAGCTTAGATCCCCAGGGATATGGCTACACCTTC	CASSLDPQGYGYTF
TRBD2	TRBV11-2	TRBJ2-3	.	TGTGCCAGCAGCTTCAGCGGTCTAGCGGGAGTAGATACGCAGTATTTT	CASSFSGLAGVDTQYF
TRBD1	TRBV2	TRBJ1-3	.	TGTGCCAGAACAGGGGCTGGAAACACCATATATTTT	CARTGAGNTIYF
TRBD1	TRBV28	TRBJ2-7	few	TGTGCCAGCAGTTACGGGACAGGGGGCTGGAGCGAGCAGTACTTC	CASSYGTGGWSEQYF
.	TRBV25-1	TRBJ2-7	few	TGTGCCAGCACCCCCCAAGGAGCCTACGAGCAGTACTTC	CASTPQGAYEQYF
TRBD2	TRBV25-1	TRBJ2-1	few	TGTGCCAGCAGGACTAGCGGACACTACAATGAGCAGTTCTTC	CASRTSGHYNEQFF
TRBD1	TRBV28	TRBJ1-3	few	TGTGCCAGCAGATTCTCGGGACAGGCGAGCTCTGGAAACACCATATATTTT	CASRFSGQASSGNTIYF
TRBD2	TRBV4-3	TRBJ2-7	.	TGCGCCAGCAGCCAGGCAGCGGGACCCTACGAGCAGTACTTC	CASSQAAGPYEQYF
TRBD2	TRBV29-1	TRBJ2-5	.	TGCAGCGTTGGGCTAGCGGGCCAAGGGACCCAGTACTTC	CSVGLAGQGTQYF